This TCR beta chain was sequenced during a study of cytomegalovirus exposure and HLA in healthy donors. Donors counted as nominally healthy when sampled, yet unrecorded immune exposures were likely. 60 Vbeta and 13 Jbeta primers were used in PCR. Sequencing was performed with immunoSEQ multiplex PCR; in TCRdb, only in-frame clones are kept and a portion is missing. The sample records 200,000 or so clones, 70% to 80% being singletons. Of note for this clone: Its cognate antigen is unknown.

General study points: Later analysis revealed greater clonal expansion in HLA-associated TCR beta chains than in equally common others.

The sample comprised PBMCs. The sequence was collected from a male donor in good health and CMV-seropositive.

CDR3 sequence: CASSSGTPANTEAFF. The CDR3 DNA is TGTGCCAGCAGCTCAGGCACACCGGCGAACACTGAAGCTTTCTTT. The V call is TRBV7-8, the J call TRBJ1-1; no firm D call. With 4 bases removed from V and 1 base from J, the gap between germline ends came to 13 bases. The germline gives CDR1 SGHVS, CDR2 FQNEAQ. The CDR3 is made up of 15 amino acids.